This TCR beta chain was found in a study of molecular identifiers for immune sequencing clone quantification (dated by TCRdb to 2017 to 2018). Study-wide context: For a replicate experiment, RNA from around 18,000 or 91,000 naive CD8 T cells was divided into five aliquots, and four of the five aliquots were sequenced. CD8 T cells were used in a methods study to benchmark molecular-identifier clustering-based TCR repertoire sequencing (MIDCIRS) and TCR RNA copy counting. General conclusions and limits of the study: When barcode sub-clustering was not used, chimeric consensus sequences inflated TCR diversity, with chimeras reaching as high as 47%. In CMV-specific effector cells, over 98% of molecules were held by clones above 20 RNA copies, whereas under 1% of molecules were held by such clones in naive cells. Spiked-in Jurkat TCR RNA equivalent to a single cell was reported to be detectable even among fewer than 1.2 million naive CD8 T cells. The naive libraries included spiked-in Jurkat TCR RNA (around 9 copies' worth), and this RNA is not part of the donor repertoire. Highly expanded clone sizes could be underestimated if identical TCR molecules share a barcode. Modeling estimated 2.5 to 3 recovered TCR RNA copies per cell, compared with about ten by digital PCR, which implies roughly 30% capture efficiency.

Naive CD8 T cell libraries were made from around 18,000 to 910,000 sorted cells using 10%, 30% or 50% of purified RNA. On a BD FACSAria II, naive CD8 T cells were FACS-sorted as CD8+CD4-CCR7+CD45RA+ and collected into RLT Plus buffer. To test detection sensitivity, Jurkat RNA equivalent to more than 9 TCR copies was spiked into samples of about 18,000-1,000,000 naive CD8 T cells. Enrichment of CD8 T cells was performed with RosetteSep CD8+ T Cell Enrichment Cocktail and Ficoll-Paque, after which ACK red cell lysis was carried out. With regard to this clonotype: This receptor's antigen is unknown. Base quality data are lacking; no much larger clone is found one base away.

Library preparation used PCR. The instrument was an Illumina HiSeq 4000. Bulk TCR libraries were generated as previously described, with the TCR primers listed in Table S5 used. Purification of total RNA was performed with the Qiagen AllPrep DNA/RNA kit. Before analysis, reads from multiple sequencing runs of the same library were pooled. Per the original workflow: Reads were retained only if the reads had an exact TCR constant sequence, and the retained reads were trimmed to 150 nt and grouped according to their 12-nt molecular barcodes. Within each barcode group, reads were sub-clustered at a 15% Levenshtein threshold, and quality-weighted consensus sequences were built per RNA molecule. Non-functional sequences were removed, as were lower-count sequences one edit away from another. Based on fitting two negative binomial distributions, any barcode sub-cluster with under 20% of the maximum read count was discarded. The public reads were reanalyzed by TCRdb: fastp trimming at Q25, MiXCR alignment, in-frame beta chains only. Entries that share a CDR3 protein sequence are merged under the most common genes and DNA. The V and J calls reflect TCRdb's pipeline rather than the authors' work. This sample comprises around 40,000 distinct CDR3 sequences, about a fifth of them detected only once. Of the sample, more than 0.95% falls within the top ten clones.

The specimen was naive CD8+ T cells from blood, with Jurkat cell RNA spiked in. The sample's cell subset or site label is to be understood as: FACS-sorted CD8+CD4-CCR7+CD45RA+ naive T cells. This receptor was taken from a human donor in good health. Some libraries in this study had Jurkat cell RNA spiked in.

The CDR3 loop reads CASSSNYLAGTDTQYF. The bases read TGTGCCAGCAGCTCTAACTATCTAGCGGGAACAGATACGCAGTATTTT. This chain joins TRBV7-3 to TRBJ2-3; 9 central nucleotides agree with TRBD2. The CDR3 runs 16 amino acids, cysteine and phenylalanine included. The DNA shown is the 48-base CDR3, in frame from base 1. Reading the germline V gene gives CDR1 SGHTA and CDR2 FQGTGA. V is pruned by 4 bases and J by 3 bases, leaving 8 bases of the junction without a gene match.